The subject of this entry is one TCR beta chain. 5'RACE template switching with UMIs generated TCR beta cDNA. TCRdb re-called the 5' RACE reads and gives one entry per CDR3 protein, without DNA. The sample includes some 600,000 distinct CDR3 sequences. This sample is part of a study of T cells expressing NK-cell markers. Study-wide background: Investigators obtained TCR beta repertoires from sorted CD3+CD56+NKG2C+, CD3+CD56+NKG2C- and CD3+CD56-NKG2C+ T cells. Eight donors were sequenced, seven testing HCMV-seropositive and one testing seronegative.

The length of the CDR3 is 14 residues. Per germline, CDR1 SNHLY and CDR2 FYNNEI. The chain joins TRBV2 to TRBJ2-5; TCRdb returns TRBD1, unconfirmable since there is no DNA. The source of this sequence is a man aged 18 to 30 in good health. Sequenced sample: blood T cells: a sorted CD56 or NKG2C T cell subset, CD4+ or CD8+ T cells, or bulk PBMC T cells (not recorded which). CDR3 in amino acids: CASSDRVTGETQYF.